The T cell receptor (beta chain) described here comes from a study of identical twins. Findings and caveats of the study: Insertions ran lower in abundant cord blood beta clonotypes, though not in memory repertoires. Donors were not followed over many years; analysis was cross-sectional. Some out-of-frame alpha sequences were shared by twins, and these showed excess low generation probability.

TCRdb re-called the 5' RACE reads through MiXCR, storing one row per CDR3 protein. The table lists approximately 260,000 distinct CDR3 sequences, over 12% of them singletons. The donors were all healthy and Caucasian. V was pared by 7 bases and J by 8 bases, with 17 bases between. The germline CDR1 and CDR2 sequences are SQVTM and ANQGSEA. This CDR3 spans 13 amino acids. This clonotype was counted between two and nine times. Antigen specificity is unknown. Sequencing used memory (CD45RO+) T cells sorted from blood. This clonotype originated in a woman aged 18-29 years in good health. The genes are TRBV29-1 and TRBJ2-2; D perhaps matches TRBD1 (8 bases). The CDR3 DNA sequence: TGCAGCGCCTTGACAGGGGAGGGAGGGGAGCTGTTTTTT. Translated: CSALTGEGGELFF.